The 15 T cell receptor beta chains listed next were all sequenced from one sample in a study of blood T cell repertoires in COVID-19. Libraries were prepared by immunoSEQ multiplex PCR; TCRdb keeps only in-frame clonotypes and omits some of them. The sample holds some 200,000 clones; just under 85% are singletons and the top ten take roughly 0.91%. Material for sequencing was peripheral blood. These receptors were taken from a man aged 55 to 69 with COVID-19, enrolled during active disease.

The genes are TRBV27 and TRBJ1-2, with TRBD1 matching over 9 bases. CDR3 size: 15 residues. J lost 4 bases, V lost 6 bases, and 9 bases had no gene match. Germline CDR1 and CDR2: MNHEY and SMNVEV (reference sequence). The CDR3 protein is CASRTRQGVRYGYTF. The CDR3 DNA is TGTGCCAGCAGAACAAGACAGGGGGTGCGCTATGGCTACACCTTC.

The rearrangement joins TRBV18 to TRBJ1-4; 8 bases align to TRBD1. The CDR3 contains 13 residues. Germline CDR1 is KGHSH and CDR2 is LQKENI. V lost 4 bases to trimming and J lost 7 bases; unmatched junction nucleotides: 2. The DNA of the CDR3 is TGTGCCAGCTCACGTGACAGGGGTGAAAAACTGTTTTTT. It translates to CASSRDRGEKLFF.

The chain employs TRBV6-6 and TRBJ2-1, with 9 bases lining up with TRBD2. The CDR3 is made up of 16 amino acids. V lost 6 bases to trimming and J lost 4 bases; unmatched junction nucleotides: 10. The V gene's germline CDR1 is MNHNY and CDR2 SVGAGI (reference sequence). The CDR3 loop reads CASSRSTSGPYNEQFF. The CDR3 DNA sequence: TGTGCCAGCAGCCGATCTACTAGCGGGCCTTACAATGAGCAGTTCTTC.

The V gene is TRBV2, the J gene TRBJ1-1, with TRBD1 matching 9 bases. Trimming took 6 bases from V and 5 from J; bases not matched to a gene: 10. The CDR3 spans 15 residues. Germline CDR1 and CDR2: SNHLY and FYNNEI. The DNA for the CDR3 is TGTGCCAGCAGGGGACTACAGGGGGCGCAGACTGAAGCTTTCTTT. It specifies CASRGLQGAQTEAFF.

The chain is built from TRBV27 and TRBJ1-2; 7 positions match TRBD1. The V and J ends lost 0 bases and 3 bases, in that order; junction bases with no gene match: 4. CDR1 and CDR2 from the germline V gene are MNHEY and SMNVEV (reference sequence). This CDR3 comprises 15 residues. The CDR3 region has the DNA TGTGCCAGCAGTTTATCCGCAGGGGGGTACTATGGCTACACCTTC. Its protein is CASSLSAGGYYGYTF.

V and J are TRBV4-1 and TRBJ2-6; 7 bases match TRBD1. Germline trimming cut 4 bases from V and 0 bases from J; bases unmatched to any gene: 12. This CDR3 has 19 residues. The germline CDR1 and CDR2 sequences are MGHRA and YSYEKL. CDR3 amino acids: CASSPPPGTADSGANVLTF. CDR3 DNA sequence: TGCGCCAGCAGCCCCCCCCCAGGGACAGCGGACTCTGGGGCCAACGTCCTGACTTTC.

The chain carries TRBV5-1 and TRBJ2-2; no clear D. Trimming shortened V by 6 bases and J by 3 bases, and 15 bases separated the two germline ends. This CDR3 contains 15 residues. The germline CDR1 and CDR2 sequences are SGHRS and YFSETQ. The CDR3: CASTFGAIYTGELFF. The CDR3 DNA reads TGCGCCAGCACCTTCGGAGCGATCTACACCGGGGAGCTGTTTTTT.

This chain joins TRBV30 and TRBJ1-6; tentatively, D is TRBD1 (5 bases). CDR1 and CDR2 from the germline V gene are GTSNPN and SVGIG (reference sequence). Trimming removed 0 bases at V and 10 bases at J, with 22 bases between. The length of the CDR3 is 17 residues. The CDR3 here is CAWSVIRVGRVPSPLHF. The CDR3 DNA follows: TGTGCCTGGAGTGTAATTAGGGTGGGCAGGGTCCCCTCACCCCTCCACTTT.

This CDR3 is CASSLGGFVNTEAFF. DNA of the CDR3: TGTGCCAGCAGTTTAGGAGGGTTCGTGAACACTGAAGCTTTCTTT. The chain couples TRBV28 to TRBJ1-1; D unresolved. CDR3 length: 15 residues. In germline, CDR1 is MDHEN, CDR2 SYDVKM. The ends were cut back, 2 bases at V and 0 bases at J, with 10 bases in the middle.

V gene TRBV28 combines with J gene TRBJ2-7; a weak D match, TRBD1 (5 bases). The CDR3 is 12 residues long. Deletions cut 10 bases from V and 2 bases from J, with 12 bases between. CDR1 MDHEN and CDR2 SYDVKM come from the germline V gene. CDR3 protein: CAISRATYEQYF. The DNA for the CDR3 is TGTGCCATCAGCAGGGCCACCTACGAGCAGTACTTC.

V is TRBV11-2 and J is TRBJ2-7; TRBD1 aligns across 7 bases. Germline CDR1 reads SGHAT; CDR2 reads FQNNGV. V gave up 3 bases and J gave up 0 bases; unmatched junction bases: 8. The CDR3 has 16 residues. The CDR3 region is CASSFIPGQSSYEQYF. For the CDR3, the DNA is TGTGCCAGCAGCTTCATACCGGGACAGAGCTCCTACGAGCAGTACTTC. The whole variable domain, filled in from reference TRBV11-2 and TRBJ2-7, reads EAGVAQSPRYKIIEKRQSVAFWCNPISGHATLYWYQQILGQGPKLLIQFQNNGVVDDSQLPKDRFSAERLKGVDSTLKIQPAKLEDSAVYLCASSFIPGQSSYEQYFGPGTRLTVT.

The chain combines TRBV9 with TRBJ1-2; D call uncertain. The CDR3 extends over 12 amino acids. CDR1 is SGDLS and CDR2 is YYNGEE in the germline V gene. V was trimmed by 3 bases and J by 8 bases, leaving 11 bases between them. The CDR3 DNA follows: TGTGCCAGCAGCGAGAACAGCCTAGGCTACACCTTC. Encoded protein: CASSENSLGYTF.

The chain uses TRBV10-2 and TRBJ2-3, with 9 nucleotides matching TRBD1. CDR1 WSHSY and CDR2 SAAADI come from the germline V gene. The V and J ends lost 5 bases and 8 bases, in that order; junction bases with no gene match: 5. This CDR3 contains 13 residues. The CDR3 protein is CASSPADRGTQYF. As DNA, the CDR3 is TGCGCCAGCAGTCCAGCGGACAGGGGTACGCAGTATTTT.

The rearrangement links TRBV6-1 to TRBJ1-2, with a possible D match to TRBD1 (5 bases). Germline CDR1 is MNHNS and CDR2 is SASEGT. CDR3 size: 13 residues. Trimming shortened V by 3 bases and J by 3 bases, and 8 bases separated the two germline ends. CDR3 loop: CASSETAYYGYTF. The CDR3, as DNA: TGTGCCAGCAGTGAGACAGCCTACTATGGCTACACCTTC.

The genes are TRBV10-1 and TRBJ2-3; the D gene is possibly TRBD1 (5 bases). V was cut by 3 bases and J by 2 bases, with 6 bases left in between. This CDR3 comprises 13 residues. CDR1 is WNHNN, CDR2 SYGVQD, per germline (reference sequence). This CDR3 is CASSDRATDTQYF. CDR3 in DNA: TGCGCCAGCAGTGACAGGGCCACAGATACGCAGTATTTT.